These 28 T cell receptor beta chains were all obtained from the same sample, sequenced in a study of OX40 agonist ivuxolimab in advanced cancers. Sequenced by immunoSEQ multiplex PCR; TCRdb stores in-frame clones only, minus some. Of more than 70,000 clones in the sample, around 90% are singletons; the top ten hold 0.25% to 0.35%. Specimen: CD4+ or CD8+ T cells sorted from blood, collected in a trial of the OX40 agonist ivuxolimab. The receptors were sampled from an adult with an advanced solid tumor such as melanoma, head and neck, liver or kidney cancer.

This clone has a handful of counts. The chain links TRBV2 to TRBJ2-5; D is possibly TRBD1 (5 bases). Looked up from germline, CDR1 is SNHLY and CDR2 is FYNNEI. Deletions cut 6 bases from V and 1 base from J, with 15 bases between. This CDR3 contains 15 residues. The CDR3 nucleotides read TGTGCCAGCAGCCCCATAGACAGCCGCCAAGAGACCCAGTACTTC. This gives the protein CASSPIDSRQETQYF.

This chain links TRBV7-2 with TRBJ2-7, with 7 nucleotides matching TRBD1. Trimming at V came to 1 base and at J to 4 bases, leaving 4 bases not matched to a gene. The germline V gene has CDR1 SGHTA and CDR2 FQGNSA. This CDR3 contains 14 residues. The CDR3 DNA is TGTGCCAGCAGCTTAGGCCCGGGACAGTACGAGCAGTACTTC. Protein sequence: CASSLGPGQYEQYF.

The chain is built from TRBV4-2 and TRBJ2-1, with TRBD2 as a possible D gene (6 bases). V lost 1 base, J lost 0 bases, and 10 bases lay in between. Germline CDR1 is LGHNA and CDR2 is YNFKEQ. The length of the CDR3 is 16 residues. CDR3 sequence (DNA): TGTGCCAGCAGCCAAGGCCCGGGAGACTCCTACAATGAGCAGTTCTTC. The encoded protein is CASSQGPGDSYNEQFF.

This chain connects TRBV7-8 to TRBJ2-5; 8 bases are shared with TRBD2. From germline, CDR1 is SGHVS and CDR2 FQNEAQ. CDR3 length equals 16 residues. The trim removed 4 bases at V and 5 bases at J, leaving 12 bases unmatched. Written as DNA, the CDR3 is TGTGCCAGCAGCTCCGCGAGTAATAGCGGGGCGGAGACCCAGTACTTC. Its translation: CASSSASNSGAETQYF.

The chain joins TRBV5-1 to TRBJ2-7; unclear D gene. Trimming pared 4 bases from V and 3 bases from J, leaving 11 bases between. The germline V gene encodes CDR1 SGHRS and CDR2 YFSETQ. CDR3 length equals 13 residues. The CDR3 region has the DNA TGCGCCAGCAGCCGGACGGAGAACTACGAGCAGTACTTC. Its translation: CASSRTENYEQYF. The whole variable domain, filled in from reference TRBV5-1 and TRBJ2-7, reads KAGVTQTPRYLIKTRGQQVTLSCSPISGHRSVSWYQQTPGQGLQFLFEYFSETQRNKGNFPGRFSGRQFSNSRSEMNVSTLELGDSALYLCASSRTENYEQYFGPGTRLTVT.

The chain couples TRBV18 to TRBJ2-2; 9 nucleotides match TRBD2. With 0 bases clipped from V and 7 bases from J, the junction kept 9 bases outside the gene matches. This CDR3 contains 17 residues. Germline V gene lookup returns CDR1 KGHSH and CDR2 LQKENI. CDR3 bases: TGTGCCAGCTCACCACCGGGCCTAGCGGGGTACGGCGGGGAGCTGTTTTTT. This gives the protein CASSPPGLAGYGGELFF. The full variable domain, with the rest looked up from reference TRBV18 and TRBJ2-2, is NAGVMQNPRHLVRRRGQEARLRCSPMKGHSHVYWYRQLPEEGLKFMVYLQKENIIDESGMPKERFSAEFPKEGPSILRIQQVVRGDSAAYFCASSPPGLAGYGGELFFGEGSRLTVL.

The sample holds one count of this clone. The CDR3, as DNA: TGTGCCAGCAGCGCGGGACTAGCGGGAGTCGGGGATACGCAGTATTTT. Translation: CASSAGLAGVGDTQYF. V and J are TRBV9 and TRBJ2-3; 14 bases agree with TRBD2. The CDR3 is made up of 16 amino acids. Germline CDR1 and CDR2: SGDLS and YYNGEE. V was pared by 3 bases and J by 6 bases, with 6 bases of the junction left unmatched.

CDR3 sequence (DNA): TGTGCCAGTAGTATGGTATCAGGGGCTAATGAAAAACTGTTTTTT. It encodes CASSMVSGANEKLFF. V and J are TRBV19 and TRBJ1-4; a weak D match, TRBD1 (6 bases). V lost 3 bases and J lost 3, with 11 bases in between. The length of the CDR3 is 15 residues. Germline V CDR1 and CDR2: LNHDA, SQIVND (reference sequence).

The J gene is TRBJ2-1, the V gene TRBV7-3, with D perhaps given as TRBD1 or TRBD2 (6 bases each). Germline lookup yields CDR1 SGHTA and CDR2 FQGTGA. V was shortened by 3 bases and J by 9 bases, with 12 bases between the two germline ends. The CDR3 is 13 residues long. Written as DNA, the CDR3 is TGTGCCAGCAGCTTGGACGGGGGCGGTGAGCAGTTCTTC. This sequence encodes CASSLDGGGEQFF.

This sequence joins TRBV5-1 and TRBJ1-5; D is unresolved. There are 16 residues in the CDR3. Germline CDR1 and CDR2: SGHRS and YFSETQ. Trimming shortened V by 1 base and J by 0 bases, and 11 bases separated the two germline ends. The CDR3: CASSLYGLNSNQPQHF. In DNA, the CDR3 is TGCGCCAGCAGCTTGTACGGGCTTAATAGCAATCAGCCCCAGCATTTT.

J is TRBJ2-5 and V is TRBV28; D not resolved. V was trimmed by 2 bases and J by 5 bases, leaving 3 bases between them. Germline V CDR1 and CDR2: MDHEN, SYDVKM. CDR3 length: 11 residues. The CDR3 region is CASSLRETQYF. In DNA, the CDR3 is TGTGCCAGCAGTTTACGGGAGACCCAGTACTTC.

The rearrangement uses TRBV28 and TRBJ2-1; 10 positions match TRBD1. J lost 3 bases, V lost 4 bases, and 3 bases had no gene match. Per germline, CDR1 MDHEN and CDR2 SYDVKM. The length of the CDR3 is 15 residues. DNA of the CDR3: TGTGCCAGCAGTTCCCGGGACAGGGGCTACAATGAGCAGTTCTTC. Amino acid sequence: CASSSRDRGYNEQFF.

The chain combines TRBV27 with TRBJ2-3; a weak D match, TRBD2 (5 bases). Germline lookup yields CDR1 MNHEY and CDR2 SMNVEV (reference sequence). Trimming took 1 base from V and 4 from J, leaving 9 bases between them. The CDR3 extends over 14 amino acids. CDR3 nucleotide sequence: TGTGCCAGCAGTTTATTTGGAGGATCAGATACGCAGTATTTT. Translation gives CASSLFGGSDTQYF.

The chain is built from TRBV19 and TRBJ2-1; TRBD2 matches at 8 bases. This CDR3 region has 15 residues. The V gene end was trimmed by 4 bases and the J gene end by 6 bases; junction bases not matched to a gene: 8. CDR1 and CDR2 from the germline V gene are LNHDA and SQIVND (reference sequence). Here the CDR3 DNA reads TGTGCCAGTAGTAGAGGACTAGCCAATGGCAATGAGCAGTTCTTC. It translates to CASSRGLANGNEQFF. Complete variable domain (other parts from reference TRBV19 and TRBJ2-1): DGGITQSPKYLFRKEGQNVTLSCEQNLNHDAMYWYRQDPGQGLRLIYYSQIVNDFQKGDIAEGYSVSREKKESFPLTVTSAQKNPTAFYLCASSRGLANGNEQFFGPGTRLTVL.

CDR3 bases: TGTGCCAGCTCACCAAAAAGGACAGGGACAGATACGCAGTATTTT. It codes for CASSPKRTGTDTQYF. The rearrangement uses TRBV18 and TRBJ2-3; the match to TRBD1 covers 8 bases. J lost 3 bases, V lost 2 bases, and 4 bases had no gene match. The CDR3 is made up of 15 amino acids. The germline V gene encodes CDR1 KGHSH and CDR2 LQKENI.

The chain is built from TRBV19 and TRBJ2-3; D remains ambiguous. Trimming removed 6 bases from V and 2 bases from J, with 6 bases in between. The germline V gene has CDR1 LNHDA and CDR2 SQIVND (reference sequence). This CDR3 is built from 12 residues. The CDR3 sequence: CASRSSTDTQYF. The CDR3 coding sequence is TGTGCCAGTAGGTCGTCCACAGATACGCAGTATTTT.

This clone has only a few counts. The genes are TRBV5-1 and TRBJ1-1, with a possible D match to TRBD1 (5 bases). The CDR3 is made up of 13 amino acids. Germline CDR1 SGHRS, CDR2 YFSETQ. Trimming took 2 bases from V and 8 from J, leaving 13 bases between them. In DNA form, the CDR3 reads TGCGCCAGCAGCTTAGGTTCGGGGCCCGAAGCTTTCTTT. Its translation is CASSLGSGPEAFF.

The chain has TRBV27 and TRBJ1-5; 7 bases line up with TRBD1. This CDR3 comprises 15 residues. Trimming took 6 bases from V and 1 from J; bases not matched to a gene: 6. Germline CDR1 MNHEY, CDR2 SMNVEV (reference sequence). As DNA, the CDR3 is TGTGCCAGCAGAAATCTACAGGGGAGCAATCAGCCCCAGCATTTT. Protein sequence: CASRNLQGSNQPQHF.

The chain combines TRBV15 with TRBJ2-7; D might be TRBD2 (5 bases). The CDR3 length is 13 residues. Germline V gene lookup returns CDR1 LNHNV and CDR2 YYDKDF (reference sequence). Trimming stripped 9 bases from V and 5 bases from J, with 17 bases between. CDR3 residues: CATGAGQKNEQYF. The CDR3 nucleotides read TGTGCCACTGGCGCGGGTCAGAAAAACGAGCAGTACTTC.

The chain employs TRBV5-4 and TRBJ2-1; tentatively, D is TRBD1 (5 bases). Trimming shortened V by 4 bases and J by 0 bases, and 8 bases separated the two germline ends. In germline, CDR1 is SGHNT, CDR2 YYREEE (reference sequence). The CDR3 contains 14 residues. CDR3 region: CASSPDSSYNEQFF. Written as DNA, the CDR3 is TGTGCCAGCAGCCCTGACAGCTCCTACAATGAGCAGTTCTTC.

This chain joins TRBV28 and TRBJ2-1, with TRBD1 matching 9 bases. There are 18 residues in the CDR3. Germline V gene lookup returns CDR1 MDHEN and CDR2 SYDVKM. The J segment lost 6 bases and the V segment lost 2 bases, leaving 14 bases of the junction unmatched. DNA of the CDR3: TGTGCCAGCAGTTTAGCTTTTGGGGGACAGGGACCCCTCAATGAGCAGTTCTTC. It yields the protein CASSLAFGGQGPLNEQFF.

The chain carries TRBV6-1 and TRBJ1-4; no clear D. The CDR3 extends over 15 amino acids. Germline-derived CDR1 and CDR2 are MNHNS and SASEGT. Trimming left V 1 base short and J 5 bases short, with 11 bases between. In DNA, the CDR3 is TGTGCCAGCAGTGAAGTTTACGGAAGGAATGAAAAACTGTTTTTT. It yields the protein CASSEVYGRNEKLFF.

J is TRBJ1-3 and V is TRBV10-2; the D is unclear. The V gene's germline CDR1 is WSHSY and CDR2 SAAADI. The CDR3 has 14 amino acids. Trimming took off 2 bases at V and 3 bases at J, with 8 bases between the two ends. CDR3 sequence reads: CASSEGGSGNTIYF. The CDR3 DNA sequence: TGCGCCAGCAGTGAGGGAGGGAGTGGAAACACCATATATTTT.

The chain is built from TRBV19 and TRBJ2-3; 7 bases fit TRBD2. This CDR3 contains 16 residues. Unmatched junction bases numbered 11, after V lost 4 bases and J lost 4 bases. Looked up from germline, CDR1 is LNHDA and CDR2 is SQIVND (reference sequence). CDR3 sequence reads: CASSRGLTSIADTQYF. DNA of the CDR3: TGTGCCAGTAGTAGAGGGCTGACTAGCATCGCAGATACGCAGTATTTT.

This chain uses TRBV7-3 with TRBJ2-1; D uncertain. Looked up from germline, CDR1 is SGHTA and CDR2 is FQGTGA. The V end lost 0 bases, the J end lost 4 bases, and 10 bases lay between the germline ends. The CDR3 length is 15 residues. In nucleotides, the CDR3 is TGTGCCAGCAGCTTAACGGGATTTACTTACAATGAGCAGTTCTTC. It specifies CASSLTGFTYNEQFF.

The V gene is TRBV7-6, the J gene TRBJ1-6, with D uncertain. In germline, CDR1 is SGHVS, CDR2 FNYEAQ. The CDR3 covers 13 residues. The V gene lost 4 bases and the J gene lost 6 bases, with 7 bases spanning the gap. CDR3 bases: TGTGCCAGCAGCTCCGCGGTTAATTCACCCCTCCACTTT. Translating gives CASSSAVNSPLHF. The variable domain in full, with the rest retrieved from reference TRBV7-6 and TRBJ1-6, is GAGVSQSPRYKVTKRGQDVALRCDPISGHVSLYWYRQALGQGPEFLTYFNYEAQQDKSGLPNDRFSAERPEGSISTLTIQRTEQRDSAMYRCASSSAVNSPLHFGNGTRLTVT.

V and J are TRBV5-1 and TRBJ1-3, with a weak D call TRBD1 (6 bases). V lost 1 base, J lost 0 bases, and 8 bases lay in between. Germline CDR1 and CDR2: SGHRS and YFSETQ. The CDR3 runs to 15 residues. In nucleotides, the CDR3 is TGCGCCAGCAGCTTGAAGGGGGGCTCTGGAAACACCATATATTTT. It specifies CASSLKGGSGNTIYF.

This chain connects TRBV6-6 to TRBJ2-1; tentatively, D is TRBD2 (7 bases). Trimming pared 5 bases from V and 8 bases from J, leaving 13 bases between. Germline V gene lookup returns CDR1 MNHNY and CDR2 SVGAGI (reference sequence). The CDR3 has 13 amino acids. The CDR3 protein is CASSILGGDEQFF. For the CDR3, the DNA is TGTGCCAGCAGTATTCTAGGGGGGGATGAGCAGTTCTTC.